This TCR beta chain stems from a study of shared clonotypes between healthy human individuals. Germline V gene lookup returns CDR1 LGHNA and CDR2 YSLEER. V dropped 0 bases and J dropped 1 base, with 16 bases sitting between them. The CDR3 has 18 amino acids. Measured with immunoSEQ multiplex PCR; TCRdb has only the in-frame clones, and not every one. The sample has over a million clones, approximately 97% seen once. Broader study findings: Clonotype sharing levels among donors were expected to vary with sequencing depth.

A note on this clone: What it binds is unknown.

The rearrangement links TRBV4-3 to TRBJ2-1; D is undetermined. The sample taken for sequencing was naive CD4+ T cells sorted from blood. Indicated subset: CD45RA+ positively selected. The sequence was collected from a young man in good health. CDR3 coding DNA: TGCGCCAGCAGCCAAGAACCCCCTCAGCCGTTATCCTACAATGAGCAGTTCTTC. Translating gives CASSQEPPQPLSYNEQFF.